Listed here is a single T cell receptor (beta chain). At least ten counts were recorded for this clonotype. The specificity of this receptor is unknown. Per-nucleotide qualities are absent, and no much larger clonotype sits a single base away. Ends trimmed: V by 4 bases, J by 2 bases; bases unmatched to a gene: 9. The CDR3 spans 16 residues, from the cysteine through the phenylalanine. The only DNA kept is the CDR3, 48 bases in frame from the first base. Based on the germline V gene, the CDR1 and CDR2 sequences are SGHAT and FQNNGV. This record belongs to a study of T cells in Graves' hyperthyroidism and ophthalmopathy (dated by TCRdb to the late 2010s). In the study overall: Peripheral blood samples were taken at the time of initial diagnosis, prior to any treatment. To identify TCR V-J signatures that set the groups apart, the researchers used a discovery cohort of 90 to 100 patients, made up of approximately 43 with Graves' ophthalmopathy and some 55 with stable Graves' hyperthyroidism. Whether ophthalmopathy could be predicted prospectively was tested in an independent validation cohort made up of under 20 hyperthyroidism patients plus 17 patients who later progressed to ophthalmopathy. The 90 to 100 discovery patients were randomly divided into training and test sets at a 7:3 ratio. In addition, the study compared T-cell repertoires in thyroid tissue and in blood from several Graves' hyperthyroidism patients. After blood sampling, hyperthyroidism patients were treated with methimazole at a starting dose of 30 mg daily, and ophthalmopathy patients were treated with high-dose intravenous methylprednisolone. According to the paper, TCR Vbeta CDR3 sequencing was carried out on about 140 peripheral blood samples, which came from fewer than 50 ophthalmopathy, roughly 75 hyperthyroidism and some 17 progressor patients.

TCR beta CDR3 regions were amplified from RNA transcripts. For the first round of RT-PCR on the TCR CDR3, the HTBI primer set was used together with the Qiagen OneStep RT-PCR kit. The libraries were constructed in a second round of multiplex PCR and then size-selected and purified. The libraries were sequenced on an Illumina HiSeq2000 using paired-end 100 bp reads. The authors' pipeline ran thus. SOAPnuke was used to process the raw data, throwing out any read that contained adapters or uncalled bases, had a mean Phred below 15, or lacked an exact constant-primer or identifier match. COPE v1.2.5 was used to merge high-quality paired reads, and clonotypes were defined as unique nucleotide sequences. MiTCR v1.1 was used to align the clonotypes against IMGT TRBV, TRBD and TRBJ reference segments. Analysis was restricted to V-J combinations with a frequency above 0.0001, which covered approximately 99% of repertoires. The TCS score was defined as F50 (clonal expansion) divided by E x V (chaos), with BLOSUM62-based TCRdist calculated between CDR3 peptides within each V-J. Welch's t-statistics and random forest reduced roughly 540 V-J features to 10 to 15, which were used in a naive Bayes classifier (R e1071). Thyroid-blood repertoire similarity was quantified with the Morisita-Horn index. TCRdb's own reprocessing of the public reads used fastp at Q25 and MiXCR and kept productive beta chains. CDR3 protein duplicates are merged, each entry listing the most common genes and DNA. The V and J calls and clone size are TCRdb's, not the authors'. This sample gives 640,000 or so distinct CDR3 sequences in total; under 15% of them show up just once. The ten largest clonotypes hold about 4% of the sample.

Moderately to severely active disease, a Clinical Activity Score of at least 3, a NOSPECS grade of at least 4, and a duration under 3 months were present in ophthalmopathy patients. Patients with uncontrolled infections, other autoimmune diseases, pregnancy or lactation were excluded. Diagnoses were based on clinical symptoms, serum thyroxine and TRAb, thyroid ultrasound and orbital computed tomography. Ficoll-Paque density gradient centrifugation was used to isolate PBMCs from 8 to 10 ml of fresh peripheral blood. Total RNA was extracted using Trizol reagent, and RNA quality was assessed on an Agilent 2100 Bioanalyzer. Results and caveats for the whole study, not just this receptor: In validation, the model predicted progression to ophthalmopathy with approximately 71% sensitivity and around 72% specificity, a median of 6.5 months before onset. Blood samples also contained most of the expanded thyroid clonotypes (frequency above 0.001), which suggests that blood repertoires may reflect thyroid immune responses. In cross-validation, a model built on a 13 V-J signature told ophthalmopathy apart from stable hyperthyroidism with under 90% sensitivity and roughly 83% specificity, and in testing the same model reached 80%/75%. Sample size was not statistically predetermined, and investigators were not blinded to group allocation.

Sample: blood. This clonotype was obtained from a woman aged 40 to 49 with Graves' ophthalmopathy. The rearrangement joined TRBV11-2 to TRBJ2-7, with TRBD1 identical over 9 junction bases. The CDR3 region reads CASSSLGTGKPYEQYF. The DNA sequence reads TGTGCCAGCAGCTCCCTCGGGACAGGGAAACCCTACGAGCAGTACTTC. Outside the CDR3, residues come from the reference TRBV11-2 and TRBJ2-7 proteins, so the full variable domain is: EAGVAQSPRYKIIEKRQSVAFWCNPISGHATLYWYQQILGQGPKLLIQFQNNGVVDDSQLPKDRFSAERLKGVDSTLKIQPAKLEDSAVYLCASSSLGTGKPYEQYFGPGTRLTVT.